One sample yielded the 19 T cell receptor beta chains listed below, sequenced in a study of cytomegalovirus exposure and HLA in healthy donors. The assay was immunoSEQ multiplex PCR, and TCRdb's table has in-frame clones only and misses some. The table shows hundreds of thousands of clones, with 75% to 90% occurring only once. The sample consisted of PBMCs. Source of these receptors: a woman aged 30 to 39 in good health and CMV-seropositive.

The chain combines TRBV5-1 with TRBJ2-7, with TRBD1 matching 12 bases. The CDR3 is 15 amino acids. CDR1 is SGHRS and CDR2 is YFSETQ in the germline V gene. Trimming removed 1 base from V and 5 bases from J; junction bases left unmatched: 4. The CDR3 loop is CASSLLGTGGDEQYF. The CDR3 DNA follows: TGCGCCAGCAGCTTGTTGGGGACAGGGGGCGACGAGCAGTACTTC. The entire variable domain, with the rest obtained from reference TRBV5-1 and TRBJ2-7, is as follows: KAGVTQTPRYLIKTRGQQVTLSCSPISGHRSVSWYQQTPGQGLQFLFEYFSETQRNKGNFPGRFSGRQFSNSRSEMNVSTLELGDSALYLCASSLLGTGGDEQYFGPGTRLTVT.

The chain has TRBV7-3 and TRBJ2-7, with no clear D. Germline CDR1 and CDR2: SGHTA and FQGTGA. The CDR3 runs 12 residues. The V and J ends lost 3 bases and 7 bases respectively, with 10 bases between them. CDR3 loop: CASSFGGKEQYF. The CDR3 coding sequence is TGTGCCAGCAGCTTTGGTGGGAAGGAGCAGTACTTC. Drawing the rest from reference TRBV7-3 and TRBJ2-7, the complete variable domain is GAGVSQTPSNKVTEKGKYVELRCDPISGHTALYWYRQSLGQGPEFLIYFQGTGAADDSGLPNDRFFAVRPEGSVSTLKIQRTERGDSAVYLCASSFGGKEQYFGPGTRLTVT.

The chain is built from TRBV6-5 and TRBJ1-5, with TRBD1 matching over 9 bases. The V gene's germline CDR1 is MNHEY and CDR2 SVGAGI. This CDR3 has 15 amino acids. V dropped 2 bases and J dropped 6; count of bases not matched to a gene: 5. The CDR3 region is CASSYRTGEGQPQHF. CDR3 DNA sequence: TGTGCCAGCAGTTACCGGACAGGGGAGGGTCAGCCCCAGCATTTT.

The CDR3 region has the DNA TGTGCCATCAGCTCCTCCGGGACACCGTACTTC. Residues: CAISSSGTPYF. V gene TRBV10-3 combines with J gene TRBJ2-5; D is possibly TRBD1 (6 bases). The V and J ends lost 6 bases and 13 bases respectively, with 15 bases between them. This CDR3 has 11 amino acids. From germline, CDR1 is ENHRY and CDR2 SYGVKD.

The chain employs TRBV27 and TRBJ2-3; 10 bases are a match to TRBD2. Germline lookup yields CDR1 MNHEY and CDR2 SMNVEV (reference sequence). The CDR3 spans 17 residues. The V gene end was trimmed by 3 bases and the J gene end by 2 bases; junction bases not matched to a gene: 8. The CDR3 DNA reads TGTGCCAGCAGTTTTGGGGTAGCGGGAGGACTCACAGATACGCAGTATTTT. Translating it yields CASSFGVAGGLTDTQYF.

Here the CDR3 DNA reads TGTGCCAGCTCAACATCCCGGGACATCGGATCCGAGCAGTACTTC. It yields the protein CASSTSRDIGSEQYF. The chain combines TRBV18 with TRBJ2-7; D may be TRBD1 (6 bases). The V end was cut by 5 bases, the J end by 6 bases, with 20 bases between. The CDR3 length is 15 residues. CDR1 KGHSH and CDR2 LQKENI come from the germline V gene.

In its sample, this clone was seen a few times. This chain joins TRBV28 and TRBJ1-5; D not resolved. Trimming removed 4 bases from V and 2 bases from J, with 15 bases in between. CDR1 MDHEN and CDR2 SYDVKM come from the germline V gene. This CDR3 contains 16 residues. CDR3 region: CASSSSAAGGNQPQHF. The CDR3 nucleotides are TGTGCCAGCAGTTCCTCCGCGGCAGGAGGCAATCAGCCCCAGCATTTT.

The chain uses TRBV5-1 and TRBJ2-7, with 8 bases identical to TRBD1. V lost 3 bases and J lost 1; bases outside the gene matches: 3. Germline CDR1 is SGHRS and CDR2 is YFSETQ. CDR3 length: 14 amino acids. The CDR3 coding sequence is TGCGCCAGCAGCTCGACAGGGGAATCCTACGAGCAGTACTTC. Translation gives CASSSTGESYEQYF.

This chain links TRBV19 with TRBJ1-4; 7 bases map to TRBD1. V gave up 5 bases and J gave up 7 bases; unmatched junction bases: 13. This CDR3 is built from 16 residues. Germline V CDR1 and CDR2: LNHDA, SQIVND (reference sequence). DNA of the CDR3: TGTGCCAGTAGTCATTACCTCGAGACAGGGCGTGAAAAACTGTTTTTT. Residues: CASSHYLETGREKLFF.

This clone has a single count. This sequence joins TRBV7-2 and TRBJ1-5; D unclear. The ends were cut back, 3 bases at V and 6 bases at J, with 9 bases in the middle. Germline lookup yields CDR1 SGHTA and CDR2 FQGNSA. This CDR3 spans 13 amino acids. The CDR3 here is CASSLSGVQPQHF. The CDR3 DNA sequence: TGTGCCAGCAGCTTGTCCGGAGTTCAGCCCCAGCATTTT.

The chain recombines TRBV2 with TRBJ2-3; 10 bases agree with TRBD2. Per the germline V gene, CDR1 is SNHLY and CDR2 is FYNNEI. The CDR3 totals 15 residues. V trimming: 4 bases; J trimming: 1 base; junction bases outside the gene matches: 2. This chain's CDR3 is CASSVGTSGTDTQYF. CDR3 coding DNA: TGTGCCAGCAGTGTCGGGACTAGCGGCACAGATACGCAGTATTTT. Full variable domain (outside the CDR3, taken from reference TRBV2 and TRBJ2-3): EPEVTQTPSHQVTQMGQEVILRCVPISNHLYFYWYRQILGQKVEFLVSFYNNEISEKSEIFDDQFSVERPDGSNFTLKIRSTKLEDSAMYFCASSVGTSGTDTQYFGPGTRLTVL.

With regard to this clone: One end of the junction does not line up with germline, which may come from a read error. The genes are TRBV7-7 and TRBJ2-3; no definite D call. Germline V gene data show CDR1 as SSHAT and CDR2 as FNYEAQ (reference sequence). The CDR3 is made up of 14 amino acids. For the CDR3, the DNA is TGTGCTAGCAGCTCCCAGCTGGGAACAGATACGCAGTATTTT. Encoded protein: CASSSQLGTDTQYF.

CDR3 amino acids: CASSQDLNGNQPQHF. The CDR3 bases are TGCGCCAGCAGCCAAGATCTGAATGGCAATCAGCCCCAGCATTTT. V usage is TRBV4-3 and J usage is TRBJ1-5; D gene unclear. Trimming removed 0 bases from V and 2 bases from J, with 8 bases in between. This CDR3 is built from 15 residues. Germline assignment: CDR1 LGHNA and CDR2 YSLEER.

This clone was observed once. This rearrangement joins TRBV18 to TRBJ1-5; D gene unclear. Germline-derived CDR1 and CDR2 are KGHSH and LQKENI. The CDR3 runs 14 residues. Trimming pared 5 bases from V and 0 bases from J, leaving 8 bases between. CDR3: CASSTGYSNQPQHF. The CDR3, as DNA: TGTGCCAGCTCAACGGGTTATAGCAATCAGCCCCAGCATTTT.

Ten or more counts support this clone. The chain links TRBV6-1 to TRBJ2-1; the match to TRBD2 covers 7 bases. This CDR3 has 15 amino acids. Germline assignment: CDR1 MNHNS and CDR2 SASEGT. The trim removed 3 bases at V and 2 bases at J, leaving 4 bases unmatched. This chain's CDR3 is CASSDLSGTYNEQFF. The CDR3 DNA follows: TGTGCCAGCAGTGATTTAAGCGGGACCTACAATGAGCAGTTCTTC.

The chain employs TRBV9 and TRBJ1-1; weak D call: TRBD1 (5 bases). The CDR3 loop spans 12 amino acids. Germline CDR1 and CDR2: SGDLS and YYNGEE. The V end lost 2 bases, the J end lost 7 bases, and 9 bases lay between the germline ends. Written as DNA, the CDR3 is TGTGCCAGCAGCGTTTTCGGGGGTGAAGCTTTCTTT. Amino acids: CASSVFGGEAFF.

The rearrangement joins TRBV2 to TRBJ2-4; D gene ambiguous. The germline V gene encodes CDR1 SNHLY and CDR2 FYNNEI. The V end was cut by 4 bases, the J end by 4 bases, with 8 bases between. The CDR3 is made up of 13 amino acids. CDR3 protein: CASSGETKNIQYF. The CDR3 DNA follows: TGTGCCAGCAGTGGTGAAACGAAAAACATTCAGTACTTC.

The rearrangement joins TRBV5-6 to TRBJ1-2; a possible D gene is TRBD1 (5 bases). V lost 4 bases and J lost 4, with 11 bases in between. CDR1 and CDR2 (germline): SGHDT, YYEEEE. The CDR3 spans 13 residues. The CDR3 nucleotides read TGTGCCAGCAGCGCGGGACTGTTCTATGGCTACACCTTC. This sequence encodes CASSAGLFYGYTF.

This clone was seen a single time. The gene calls are TRBV30 and TRBJ1-1; D gene unclear. The CDR3 is 13 amino acids. V was shortened by 0 bases and J by 5 bases, with 10 bases between the two germline ends. Per the germline V gene, CDR1 is GTSNPN and CDR2 is SVGIG (reference sequence). The CDR3 nucleotides read TGTGCCTGGAGTGTAGGAAGATGGACTGAAGCTTTCTTT. Translated: CAWSVGRWTEAFF. The full variable domain, rest sourced from reference TRBV30 and TRBJ1-1, is SQTIHQWPATLVQPVGSPLSLECTVEGTSNPNLYWYRQAAGRGLQLLFYSVGIGQISSEVPQNLSASRPQDRQFILSSKKLLLSDSGFYLCAWSVGRWTEAFFGQGTRLTVV.